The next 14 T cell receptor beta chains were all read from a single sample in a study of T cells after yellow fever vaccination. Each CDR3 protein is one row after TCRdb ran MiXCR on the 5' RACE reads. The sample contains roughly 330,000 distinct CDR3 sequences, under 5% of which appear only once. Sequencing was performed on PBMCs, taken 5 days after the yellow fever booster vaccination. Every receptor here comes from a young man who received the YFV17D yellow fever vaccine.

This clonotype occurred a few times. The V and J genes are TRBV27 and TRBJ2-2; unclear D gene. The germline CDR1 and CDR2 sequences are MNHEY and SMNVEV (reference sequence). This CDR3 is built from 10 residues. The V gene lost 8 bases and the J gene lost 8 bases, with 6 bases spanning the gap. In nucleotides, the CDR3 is TGTGCCAGCGGGTTGGGGGAGCTGTTTTTT. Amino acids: CASGLGELFF.

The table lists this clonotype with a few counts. CDR3 DNA sequence: TGTGCCAGCGGGGACTGGAATGAGCAGTTCTTC. The encoded protein is CASGDWNEQFF. This rearrangement joins TRBV6-8 to TRBJ2-1; weak D call: TRBD2 (6 bases). V lost 8 bases and J 7 bases, leaving 9 bases between the germline ends. The CDR3 totals 11 residues. CDR1 and CDR2 from the germline V gene are MNHGY and SAAAGT.

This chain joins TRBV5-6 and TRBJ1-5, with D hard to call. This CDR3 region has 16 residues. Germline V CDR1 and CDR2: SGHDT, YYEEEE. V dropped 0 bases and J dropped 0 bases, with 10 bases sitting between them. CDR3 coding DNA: TGTGCCAGCAGCTTGGCGGCAGCCTATAGCAATCAGCCCCAGCATTTT. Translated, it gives CASSLAAAYSNQPQHF.

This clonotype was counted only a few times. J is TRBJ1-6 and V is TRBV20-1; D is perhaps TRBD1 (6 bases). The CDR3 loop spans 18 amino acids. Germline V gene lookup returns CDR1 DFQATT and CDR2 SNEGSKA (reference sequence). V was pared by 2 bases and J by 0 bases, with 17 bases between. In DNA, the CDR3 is TGCAGTGCTAGACCTCAGGGGTATCCACTCTCCTATAATTCACCCCTCCACTTT. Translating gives CSARPQGYPLSYNSPLHF.

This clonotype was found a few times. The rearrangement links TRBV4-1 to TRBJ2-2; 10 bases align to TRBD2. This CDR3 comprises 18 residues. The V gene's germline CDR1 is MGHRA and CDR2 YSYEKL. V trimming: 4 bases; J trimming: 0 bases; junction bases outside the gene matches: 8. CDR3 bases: TGCGCCAGCAGCCTCACCCTAGCGGGGGTACCGAACACCGGGGAGCTGTTTTTT. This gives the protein CASSLTLAGVPNTGELFF.

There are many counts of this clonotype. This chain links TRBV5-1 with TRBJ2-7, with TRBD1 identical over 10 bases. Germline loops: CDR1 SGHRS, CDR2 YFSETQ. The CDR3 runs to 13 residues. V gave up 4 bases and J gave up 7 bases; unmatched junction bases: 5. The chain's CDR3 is CASSPGQGKEQYF. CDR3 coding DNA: TGCGCCAGCAGCCCGGGACAGGGGAAAGAGCAGTACTTC.

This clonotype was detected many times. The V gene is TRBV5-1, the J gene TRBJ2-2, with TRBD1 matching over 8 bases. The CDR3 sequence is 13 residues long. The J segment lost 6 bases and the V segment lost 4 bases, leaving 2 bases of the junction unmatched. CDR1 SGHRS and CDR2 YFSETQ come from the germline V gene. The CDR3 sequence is CASSAQGAGELFF. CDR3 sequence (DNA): TGCGCCAGCAGCGCACAGGGGGCCGGGGAGCTGTTTTTT.

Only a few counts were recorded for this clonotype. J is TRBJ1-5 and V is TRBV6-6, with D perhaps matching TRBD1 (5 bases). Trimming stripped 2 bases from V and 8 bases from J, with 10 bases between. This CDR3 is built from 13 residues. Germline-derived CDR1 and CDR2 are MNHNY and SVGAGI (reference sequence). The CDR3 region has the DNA TGTGCCAGCAGTTACGGCGGAGGGGAGCCCCAGCATTTT. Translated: CASSYGGGEPQHF.

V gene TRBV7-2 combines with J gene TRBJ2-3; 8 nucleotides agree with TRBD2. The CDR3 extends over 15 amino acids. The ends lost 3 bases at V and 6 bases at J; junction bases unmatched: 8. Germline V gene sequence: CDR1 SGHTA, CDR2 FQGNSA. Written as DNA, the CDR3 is TGTGCCAGCAGCTTCTTCTCTAGCGGGTCCGATACGCAGTATTTT. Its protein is CASSFFSSGSDTQYF.

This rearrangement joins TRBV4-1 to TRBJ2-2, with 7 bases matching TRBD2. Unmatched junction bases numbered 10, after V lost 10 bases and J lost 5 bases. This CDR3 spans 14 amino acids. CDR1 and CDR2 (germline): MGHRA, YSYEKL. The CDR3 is CATTTPGGTGELFF. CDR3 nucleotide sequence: TGCGCCACCACAACCCCGGGGGGAACCGGGGAGCTGTTTTTT.

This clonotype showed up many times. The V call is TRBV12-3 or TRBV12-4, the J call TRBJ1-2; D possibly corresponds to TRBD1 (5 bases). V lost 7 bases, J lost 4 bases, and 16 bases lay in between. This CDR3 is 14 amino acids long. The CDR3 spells CASTSQGLGYGYTF. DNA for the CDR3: TGTGCCAGCACCAGTCAGGGTTTGGGCTATGGCTACACCTTC.

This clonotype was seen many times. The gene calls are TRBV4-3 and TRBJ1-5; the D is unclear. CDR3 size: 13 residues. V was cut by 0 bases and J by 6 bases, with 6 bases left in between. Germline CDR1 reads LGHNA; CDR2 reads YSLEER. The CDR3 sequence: CASSQDRGQPQHF. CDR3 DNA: TGCGCCAGCAGCCAAGATCGGGGTCAGCCCCAGCATTTT.

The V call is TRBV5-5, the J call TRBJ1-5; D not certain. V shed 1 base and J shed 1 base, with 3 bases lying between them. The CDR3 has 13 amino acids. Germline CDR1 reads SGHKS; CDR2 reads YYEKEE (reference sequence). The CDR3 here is CASSLQSNQPQHF. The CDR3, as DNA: TGTGCCAGCAGCTTGCAAAGCAATCAGCCCCAGCATTTT. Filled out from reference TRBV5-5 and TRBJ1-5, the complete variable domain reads DAGVTQSPTHLIKTRGQQVTLRCSPISGHKSVSWYQQVLGQGPQFIFQYYEKEERGRGNFPDRFSARQFPNYSSELNVNALLLGDSALYLCASSLQSNQPQHFGDGTRLSIL.

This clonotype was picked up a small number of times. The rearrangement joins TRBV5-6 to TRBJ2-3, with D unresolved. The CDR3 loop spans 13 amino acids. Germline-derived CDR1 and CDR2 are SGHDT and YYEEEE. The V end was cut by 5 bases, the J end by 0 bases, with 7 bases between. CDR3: CASRYESTDTQYF. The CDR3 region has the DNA TGTGCCAGCAGGTATGAGAGCACAGATACGCAGTATTTT. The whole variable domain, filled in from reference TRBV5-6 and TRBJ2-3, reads DAGVTQSPTHLIKTRGQQVTLRCSPKSGHDTVSWYQQALGQGPQFIFQYYEEEERQRGNFPDRFSGHQFPNYSSELNVNALLLGDSALYLCASRYESTDTQYFGPGTRLTVL.